Listed below are T cell receptor beta chains from one sample, sequenced in a study of blood T cell repertoires in COVID-19. The table came from immunoSEQ multiplex PCR; TCRdb's copy has only in-frame clones and leaves some out. The repertoire consists of roughly 300,000 clones, with about four fifths occurring once and the leading ten covering roughly 1.3%. Sequencing was performed on peripheral blood. Every receptor here comes from a woman between 50 and 59 years old with acute or convalescent COVID-19. The CDR3 runs from the conserved cysteine through the conserved F or W. A D gene is named only where the DNA matches it firmly. A row's size may be missing; if present it is once, few, many or a size class.

length	V	J	size	D	DNA	CDR3
14	TRBV7-3	TRBJ1-1	-	TRBD1	TGTGCCAGCAGCTCACAGGGGGAGGACACTGAAGCTTTCTTT	CASSSQGEDTEAFF
11	TRBV11-3	TRBJ2-7	-	-	TGTGCCAGCACCAAAATTCGGGAGCAGTACTTC	CASTKIREQYF
12	TRBV5-8	TRBJ2-3	-	-	TGTGCCAGCAGCCCACTCGGGAATACGCAGTATTTT	CASSPLGNTQYF
13	TRBV6-1	TRBJ2-2	-	TRBD2	TGTGCCAGCAGTGAACGGGGGGCCGGGGAGCTGTTTTTT	CASSERGAGELFF
12	TRBV2	TRBJ2-5	few	-	TGTGCCAGCAGACCACAGGAAGAGACCCAGTACTTC	CASRPQEETQYF
14	TRBV5-1	TRBJ1-4	-	TRBD1	TGCGCCAGCAAGCAGGGACAGGAGGACGAAAAACTGTTTTTT	CASKQGQEDEKLFF
13	TRBV30	TRBJ1-2	-	TRBD1	TGTGCCTGGAGTGACAGGGGGACCTATGGCTACACCTTC	CAWSDRGTYGYTF
14	TRBV2	TRBJ2-7	few	-	TGTGCCAGCAGTGACCGGACATCCACCTACGAGCAGTACTTC	CASSDRTSTYEQYF
16	TRBV18	TRBJ1-2	-	-	TGTGCCAGCTCACCCCATCCTCCGGGGGGGAGCTATGGCTACACCTTC	CASSPHPPGGSYGYTF
20	TRBV10-3	TRBJ2-7	few	-	TGTGCCATCAGTGAGTCGGAATTAAGTTTCGGGGGGCAACCCTCCTACGAGCAGTACTTC	CAISESELSFGGQPSYEQYF
13	TRBV6-5	TRBJ1-2	-	-	TGTGCCAGCAGTTGGACAGAAGCTTATGGCTACACCTTC	CASSWTEAYGYTF
15	TRBV2	TRBJ1-5	-	TRBD1	TGTGCCAGCAGTAGCCGGGACAGGGGAAATCAGCCCCAGCATTTT	CASSSRDRGNQPQHF
15	TRBV5-1	TRBJ2-1	few	-	TGCGCCAGCAGCTTGGTAGGGAGCTCCTACAATGAGCAGTTCTTC	CASSLVGSSYNEQFF
15	TRBV7-2	TRBJ1-1	-	TRBD1	TGTGCCAGCAACCCCCGGACAGGTCCTAACACTGAAGCTTTCTTT	CASNPRTGPNTEAFF
14	TRBV6-5	TRBJ1-3	-	-	TGTGCCAGCATGGGCCGCTACTCTGGAAACACCATATATTTT	CASMGRYSGNTIYF
14	TRBV2	TRBJ1-1	-	TRBD1	TGTGCCAGCAGCGACGGGACAGGGGGCTCTGAAGCTTTCTTT	CASSDGTGGSEAFF
16	TRBV6-5	TRBJ1-6	-	TRBD1	TGTGCCAGCAGTTACTGGGACAGGGCCTCGTATTCACCCCTCCACTTT	CASSYWDRASYSPLHF
15	TRBV6-5	TRBJ1-5	-	-	TGTGCCAGCAGTCCAGGGTCCTCTAGCAATCAGCCCCAGCATTTT	CASSPGSSSNQPQHF
13	TRBV7-2	TRBJ1-4	-	-	TGTGCCAGCAGCTCGGGAACTAATGAAAAACTGTTTTTT	CASSSGTNEKLFF
14	TRBV7-3	TRBJ2-3	once	-	TGTGCCAGCAGCCGGGCGGGGGCCGCAGATACGCAGTATTTT	CASSRAGAADTQYF
15	TRBV30	TRBJ1-2	-	TRBD1	TGTGCCTGGAGTGTAAAGACAGGGGGCAACTATGGCTACACCTTC	CAWSVKTGGNYGYTF
13	TRBV11-2	TRBJ1-2	-	TRBD1	TGTGCCAGCAGCAGGACAGGGGGCGGGGGCTACACCTTC	CASSRTGGGGYTF
15	TRBV5-4	TRBJ2-1	-	TRBD2	TGTGCCAGCAGCTTGGGACTAGCGGATGACAATGAGCAGTTCTTC	CASSLGLADDNEQFF
16	TRBV6-5	TRBJ1-2	-	-	TGTGCCAGCAGTTACCCATTCGGACACCCTAACTATGGCTACACCTTC	CASSYPFGHPNYGYTF
15	TRBV28	TRBJ1-5	-	-	TGTGCCAGTACTAGCGACCCGGCTCGGGATCAGCCCCAGCATTTT	CASTSDPARDQPQHF
14	TRBV7-6	TRBJ1-1	-	-	TGTGCCAGCAGCTCACAGACAGCTAACACTGAAGCTTTCTTT	CASSSQTANTEAFF
16	TRBV5-1	TRBJ1-2	-	-	TGCGCCTCTTTCCCGGGACACTCCCCATCGGACTATGGCTACACCTTC	CASFPGHSPSDYGYTF
15	TRBV6-4	TRBJ2-1	-	TRBD2	TGTGCCAGCAGTGACTCGGGACTAGCGGGACTTGAGCAGTTCTTC	CASSDSGLAGLEQFF
15	TRBV27	TRBJ1-2	-	TRBD1	TGTGCCAGCAGTTTATCGCAGGGGGGCAACTCTGGCTACACCTTC	CASSLSQGGNSGYTF
16	TRBV5-4	TRBJ2-4	-	TRBD2	TGTGCCAGCAGCTCCCGAGGGACTAGCGGGGGAAACATTCAGTACTTC	CASSSRGTSGGNIQYF
13	TRBV27	TRBJ1-2	-	-	TGTGCCAGCAGTCCTCGAGGGTACCATGGCTACACCTTC	CASSPRGYHGYTF
16	TRBV27	TRBJ1-2	few	TRBD1	TGTGCCAGCAGTAGAAGGGGGACAGGGCGAGTAGATGGCTACACCTTC	CASSRRGTGRVDGYTF
14	TRBV6-5	TRBJ1-1	few	-	TGTGCCAGCAGTACTGGACAGTTCAGCACTGAAGCTTTCTTT	CASSTGQFSTEAFF
12	TRBV14	TRBJ2-2	-	-	TGTGCCAGCAGCCGGGCTGCCGGGGAGCTGTTTTTT	CASSRAAGELFF
14	TRBV29-1	TRBJ2-7	-	TRBD2	TGCAGCGTACGACTAGCGGGGTGGGCCTACGAGCAGTACTTC	CSVRLAGWAYEQYF
15	TRBV7-9	TRBJ1-4	-	TRBD1	TGTGCCAGCAGCGCAGGGACAGGGGCAAGGGAAAAACTGTTTTTT	CASSAGTGAREKLFF
14	TRBV6-5	TRBJ1-4	-	TRBD1	TGTGCCAGCAGTACAGGGGAAACTAATGAAAAACTGTTTTTT	CASSTGETNEKLFF
15	TRBV5-8	TRBJ2-1	-	TRBD2	TGTGCCAGCAACCACTACGGGGGGGCCGGGAATGAGCAGTTCTTC	CASNHYGGAGNEQFF
14	TRBV9	TRBJ2-5	-	-	TGTGCCAGCAGCCCCTCGGGGTTGTGGGAGACCCAGTACTTC	CASSPSGLWETQYF
15	TRBV2	TRBJ1-4	-	TRBD1	TGTGCCAGCAATATCGGGACAGGGAGTAGTGAAAAACTGTTTTTT	CASNIGTGSSEKLFF
14	TRBV10-2	TRBJ2-2	-	-	TGCGCCAGCAGTGAGAACACCAACACCGGGGAGCTGTTTTTT	CASSENTNTGELFF
13	TRBV6-5	TRBJ2-7	once	-	TGTGCCAGCAGTTACGGGCAAACCTACGAGCAGTACTTC	CASSYGQTYEQYF
11	TRBV20-1	TRBJ2-7	-	-	TGCAGGGGGAGTGACGGTGACGAGCAGTACTTC	CRGSDGDEQYF
15	TRBV5-1	TRBJ2-2	many	-	TGCGCCAGCAGCTTGGGACTCGCGAACACCGGGGAGCTGTTTTTT	CASSLGLANTGELFF
13	TRBV18	TRBJ1-1	-	-	TGTGCCAGCTGTGATTTGGCGGACACTGAAGCTTTCTTT	CASCDLADTEAFF
15	TRBV4-1	TRBJ2-3	-	TRBD2	TGCGCCAGCAGCCAAAGGGACTATCGCACAGATACGCAGTATTTT	CASSQRDYRTDTQYF
16	TRBV7-9	TRBJ1-1	-	-	TGTGCCAGCAGCATGAAGGACAGCTTGGGGATTGCTGAAGCTTTCTTT	CASSMKDSLGIAEAFF
16	TRBV7-2	TRBJ1-4	-	TRBD1	TGTGCCAGCAGCTTAGGTCAGGGGGAAGCTAATGAAAAACTGTTTTTT	CASSLGQGEANEKLFF
16	TRBV5-1	TRBJ1-1	-	-	TGCGCCAGCAGCCGCGGGACTCTAGCCATGAACACTGAAGCTTTCTTT	CASSRGTLAMNTEAFF
14	TRBV2	TRBJ1-1	-	TRBD1	TGTGCCAGCAGTCGGACAGGATCGAACACTGAAGCTTTCTTT	CASSRTGSNTEAFF
14	TRBV10-3	TRBJ2-3	-	-	TGTGCCATCCGCTTGGTAAGCGACACAGATACGCAGTATTTT	CAIRLVSDTDTQYF
13	TRBV5-1	TRBJ2-5	-	-	TGCGCCAGCAGCTTTTCTCGGGAAGAGACCCAGTACTTC	CASSFSREETQYF
12	TRBV10-3	TRBJ1-1	-	TRBD1	TGTGCCATCAGTCCCGACAGGGATAAGGCTTTCTTT	CAISPDRDKAFF
15	TRBV5-1	TRBJ1-2	-	TRBD1	TGCGCCAGCAGCGTGCGGGTAGGACAGGGGAAGGGCTACACCTTC	CASSVRVGQGKGYTF
14	TRBV7-9	TRBJ1-3	-	-	TGTGCCAGCAGCTTTACCGGGTCTGGAAACACCATATATTTT	CASSFTGSGNTIYF
15	TRBV5-4	TRBJ1-2	-	-	TGTGCCAGCAGCCCGACAGATGGGATGGCCTATGGCTACACCTTC	CASSPTDGMAYGYTF
13	TRBV2	TRBJ1-1	few	-	TGTGCCAGCAGTTTGGGACAGAACACTGAAGCTTTCTTT	CASSLGQNTEAFF
12	TRBV21-1	TRBJ2-3	-	-	TGTGCCGCTAGCGGGAGGGGGGATACGCAGTATTTT	CAASGRGDTQYF
14	TRBV19	TRBJ2-5	few	TRBD2	TGTGCCAGTAGCCCTCGGGGGGTCCAAGAGACCCAGTACTTC	CASSPRGVQETQYF
13	TRBV19	TRBJ1-4	once	-	TGTGCCAGTAGTTCCGGAGAAACTGAAAAACTGTTTTTT	CASSSGETEKLFF